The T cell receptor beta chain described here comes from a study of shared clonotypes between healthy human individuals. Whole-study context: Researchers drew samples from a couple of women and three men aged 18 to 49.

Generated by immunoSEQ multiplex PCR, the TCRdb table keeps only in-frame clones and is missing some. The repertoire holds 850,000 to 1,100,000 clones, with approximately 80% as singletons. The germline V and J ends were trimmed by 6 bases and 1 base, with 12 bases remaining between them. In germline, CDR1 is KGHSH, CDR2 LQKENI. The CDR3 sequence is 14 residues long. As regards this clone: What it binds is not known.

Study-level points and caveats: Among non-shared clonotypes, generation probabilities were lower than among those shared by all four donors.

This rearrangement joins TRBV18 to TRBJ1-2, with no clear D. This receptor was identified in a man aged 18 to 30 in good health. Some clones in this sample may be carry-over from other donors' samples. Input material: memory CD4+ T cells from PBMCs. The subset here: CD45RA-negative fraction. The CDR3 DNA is TGTGCCAGCTCCGCAGTTGCCAGTAACTATGGCTACACCTTC. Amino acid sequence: CASSAVASNYGYTF.